Shown below are 10 T cell receptor beta chains from a single sample sequenced in a study of blood T cell repertoires in COVID-19. The repertoire was sequenced with immunoSEQ multiplex PCR; TCRdb's copy has only in-frame clones and lacks some. Here the sample spans about 280,000 clones, nearly 90% being singletons. Sequencing was performed on peripheral blood. These receptors were obtained from a man younger than 35 with active or convalescent COVID-19.

V gene TRBV7-9 combines with J gene TRBJ2-2; a possible D gene is TRBD1 (7 bases). Trimming removed 5 bases at V and 4 bases at J, with 14 bases between. This CDR3 spans 15 amino acids. Per the germline V gene, CDR1 is SEHNR and CDR2 is FQNEAQ (reference sequence). The CDR3 DNA is TGTGCCAGCAGCGGGGGGACAGCAGCCACCGGGGAGCTGTTTTTT. It is translated as CASSGGTAATGELFF.

The chain is built from TRBV19 and TRBJ1-1; tentative D call: TRBD1 (5 bases). The CDR3 extends over 15 amino acids. Germline V gene sequence: CDR1 LNHDA, CDR2 SQIVND (reference sequence). The V and J ends lost 1 base and 0 bases respectively, with 9 bases between them. The CDR3 sequence: CASSIGQRLNTEAFF. As DNA, the CDR3 is TGTGCCAGTAGTATAGGACAGAGACTGAACACTGAAGCTTTCTTT.

The chain uses TRBV9 and TRBJ2-3; 8 positions match TRBD1. Germline CDR1 is SGDLS and CDR2 is YYNGEE. V lost 3 bases, J lost 5 bases, and 8 bases stayed unmatched. CDR3 length equals 15 residues. The CDR3 region is CASSALTGAGDTQYF. The CDR3 nucleotides read TGTGCCAGCAGCGCCCTGACAGGGGCGGGAGATACGCAGTATTTT. Full variable domain (rest looked up from reference TRBV9 and TRBJ2-3): DSGVTQTPKHLITATGQRVTLRCSPRSGDLSVYWYQQSLDQGLQFLIQYYNGEERAKGNILERFSAQQFPDLHSELNLSSLELGDSALYFCASSALTGAGDTQYFGPGTRLTVL.

The gene calls are TRBV3-1 (or the pseudogene TRBV3-2) and TRBJ2-7; no reliable D call. V lost 0 bases and J 7 bases, leaving 10 bases between the germline ends. The CDR3 runs 13 residues. Germline CDR1 and CDR2: LGHDT and YNNKEL (reference sequence). The CDR3 sequence: CASSQDLRWEQYF. The CDR3 bases are TGTGCCAGCAGCCAAGATCTGAGATGGGAGCAGTACTTC.

The J gene is TRBJ2-3, the V gene TRBV5-1; D is undetermined. Trimming stripped 0 bases from V and 0 bases from J, with 8 bases between. Germline V CDR1 and CDR2: SGHRS, YFSETQ. This CDR3 comprises 15 residues. CDR3 sequence reads: CASSLASSSTDTQYF. Written as DNA, the CDR3 is TGCGCCAGCAGCTTGGCTAGTTCTAGCACAGATACGCAGTATTTT.

The chain couples TRBV5-6 to TRBJ1-2; D gene ambiguous. The V gene lost 6 bases and the J gene lost 4 bases, with 10 bases spanning the gap. Germline-derived CDR1 and CDR2 are SGHDT and YYEEEE. This CDR3 contains 12 residues. This CDR3 reads CASNKQSYGYTF. The CDR3 nucleotides read TGTGCCAGCAATAAGCAATCCTATGGCTACACCTTC.

The rearrangement uses TRBV5-4 and TRBJ2-7; unclear D gene. The length of the CDR3 is 15 residues. V lost 0 bases to trimming and J lost 1 base, with 11 bases between them. Germline CDR1 reads SGHNT; CDR2 reads YYREEE (reference sequence). The CDR3 is CASSLDAVNSYEQYF. The CDR3 DNA follows: TGTGCCAGCAGCTTGGATGCAGTCAATTCCTACGAGCAGTACTTC.

This clone was seen once. Here the CDR3 reads CASSQQGRGRQPQHF. CDR3 in DNA: TGTGCCAGCAGTCAACAGGGAAGAGGGCGTCAGCCCCAGCATTTT. The V and J genes are TRBV6-2 or TRBV6-3 and TRBJ1-5; D is possibly TRBD1 (6 bases). V dropped 5 bases and J dropped 6 bases, with 17 bases sitting between them. Germline V CDR1 and CDR2: MNHEY, SVGEGT. The CDR3 is 15 residues long.

The chain uses TRBV25-1 and TRBJ2-7; a weak D match, TRBD1 (6 bases). Trimming removed 2 bases from V and 7 bases from J, with 18 bases in between. This CDR3 has 15 amino acids. Per germline, CDR1 MGHDK and CDR2 SYGVNS. CDR3 bases: TGTGCCAGCAGTGAAATAAATAACAGGGTTGAAGAGCAGTACTTC. Its translation is CASSEINNRVEEQYF.

V is TRBV15 and J is TRBJ2-3; 7 positions match TRBD2. The J segment lost 2 bases and the V segment lost 5 bases, leaving 13 bases of the junction unmatched. The CDR3 spans 17 residues. Per germline, CDR1 LNHNV and CDR2 YYDKDF (reference sequence). The CDR3 is CATSERGMGGNTDTQYF. CDR3 DNA sequence: TGTGCCACCAGCGAGAGGGGAATGGGGGGGAACACAGATACGCAGTATTTT.